The sequence of this TCR beta chain was determined in a study of T cell repertoires in cytomegalovirus infection. This clonotype occurred a few times. Its antigen is unidentified. CDR1 LNHNV and CDR2 YYDKDF come from the germline V gene (reference sequence). Trimming took off 0 bases at V and 0 bases at J, with 11 bases between the two ends. This CDR3 region has 16 residues. Study-wide findings and caveats: Adding up the frequency of public TCR beta families identified people who carried CMV plus the relevant HLA.

MiXCR, applied by TCRdb to the reads, yields one record per CDR3 protein. This sample has roughly 130,000 distinct CDR3 sequences, with 20% to 30% found just once. Sequenced input: PBMCs, sequenced either directly or after in vitro stimulation (not recorded which). The chain has TRBV15 and TRBJ1-2; D unclear. The sequence derives from a human donor in good health (CMV status not recorded). Some clones in this sample may be carry-over from other donors' samples. The CDR3 region is CATSRDLTDTNYGYTF. The CDR3 DNA sequence: TGTGCCACCAGCAGAGATCTGACGGATACTAACTATGGCTACACCTTC.